The present T cell receptor (beta chain) was sequenced within a study of PD-1 blockade in classical Hodgkin lymphoma (dated by TCRdb to about 2020). About the full investigation: Nivolumab dosing was 3 mg/kg intravenously every 2 weeks, continuing until either disease progression or unacceptable toxicity. The study used TCR beta sequencing and CyTOF to define a peripheral blood immune signature of response to PD-1 blockade in classical Hodgkin lymphoma.

Concerning this clone itself: Its antigen target is currently unknown. Per-base qualities were not stored, and no clone one base away is much larger.

The CDR3 spans 14 residues, from the cysteine through the phenylalanine. The entry retains the CDR3 DNA only, 42 bases that are in frame from base 1. Trimming takes 1 base from V and 7 bases from J, and the germline ends sit 14 bases apart. In the germline V gene, CDR1 corresponds to SGDLS and CDR2 to YYNGEE. Points the paper makes about the study in general: CD4+ but not CD8+ TCR diversity rose significantly by C4D1 (p=0.0027 vs p=0.16), most apparent in complete responders (p=0.02). Among trial patients, those achieving complete response had baseline diversity similar to that of newly diagnosed patients, while diversity was significantly lower in partial responders and progressors. Diversity was lower in patients who began nivolumab less than 1 year after ASCT, so these patients were left out of later analyses to avoid confounding by immune reconstitution. Baseline TCR diversity was reported to be lower in newly diagnosed patients than in healthy donors, and even lower in relapsed/refractory patients. Only a single clinical trial cohort was studied, and what caused the repertoire differences, possibly disease activity or prior therapy, remained undefined.

Genomic DNA was extracted with the Qiagen DNeasy kit from unsorted PBMCs and from negatively selected CD4+ and CD8+ fractions. TCR beta CDR3 regions were subjected to amplification by immunoSEQ multiplex PCR with primers that anneal to V and J segments. A synthetic immune receptor repertoire was used to minimize amplification bias, and remaining bias was computationally removed after sequencing. From the authors' description of their analysis: Repertoire diversity was quantified as the Shannon entropy index using custom Python scripts. Unsorted, CD4+ and CD8+ repertoires were analyzed separately, except in combined analyses where CD4+ and CD8+ sequences were merged in silico. Clonal expansion was defined as a frequency increase of at least 2-fold after treatment compared with C1D1, and clones undetected at baseline were assigned a pseudocount of 0.5. Clones with 0 or 1 copy at C1D1 were classified as singleton clones, and clones with 2 or more copies were classified as non-singleton clones. Clones expanded in unsorted samples were assigned a CD4+, CD8+ or unknown annotation through matching of protein sequences in sorted samples from the same patient. Wilcoxon tests were applied to paired samples to test diversity changes from C1D1 to C4D1. The immuneACCESS repertoire file appears here via TCRdb, limited to in-frame rearrangements. These files lack a portion of the clones; in checked studies, under half of the deficit traces to unresolved V genes, and the cause of the others is not known. The V and J calls and clone size are taken from that table; D and trimming were inferred from the DNA. For this sample there are around 60,000 clones; nearly 90% appear just once. The top ten constitute around 8.1% of the sample.

What the time point label conveys for this sample: cycle 4 day 1 (C4D1), after less than 7 weeks of nivolumab. Relapse after autologous stem cell transplantation had occurred in all trial patients, and cohorts A, B and C were distinguished by prior brentuximab vedotin exposure. The trial cohort included 50 to 70 patients with relapsed/refractory classical Hodgkin lymphoma, and each patient had a best overall response of complete response, partial response or progressive disease. Trial patients were treated with single-agent nivolumab in the multi-cohort phase II CheckMate 205 trial. An independent review committee assessed best overall response by applying the 2007 International Working Group response criteria. Trial PBMCs were obtained immediately prior to nivolumab initiation (C1D1) and on therapy at cycle 2 day 1 and cycle 4 day 1. Peripheral blood was collected in 8 mL Vacutainer Cell Preparation Tubes, from which PBMCs were isolated by centrifugation and then cryopreserved.

The chain employs TRBV9 and TRBJ1-1; no D gene is confidently identified. Here the sequenced sample was peripheral blood mononuclear cells (PBMCs), taken before the fourth cycle of nivolumab. The source of this sequence is a human donor with classical Hodgkin lymphoma. The nucleotide sequence is TGTGCCAGCAGCGTACTATCTACGGCGGGTGAAGCTTTCTTT. It codes for CASSVLSTAGEAFF.